Shown below are 32 T cell receptor beta chains from a single sample sequenced in a study of blood T cell repertoires in COVID-19. Here immunoSEQ multiplex PCR was the method, and the copy in TCRdb shows in-frame clones only, minus some. The table shows some 510,000 clones, with around 89% occurring only once. Sequenced sample: PBMCs or T cells enriched from blood (not recorded which). The receptors derive from a woman between 40 and 50 years old who had recovered from COVID-19.

The chain uses TRBV13 and TRBJ2-7, with TRBD1 matching over 11 bases. Germline assignment: CDR1 PRHDT and CDR2 FYEKMQ (reference sequence). The CDR3 runs 15 residues. Germline trimming cut 3 bases from V and 2 bases from J; bases unmatched to any gene: 3. Here the CDR3 reads CASSFPGQGAYEQYF. The CDR3 DNA is TGTGCCAGCAGCTTTCCGGGACAGGGGGCCTACGAGCAGTACTTC.

In this sample, this clone turned up a few times. This sequence joins TRBV2 and TRBJ1-4; D is ambiguous. From germline, CDR1 is SNHLY and CDR2 FYNNEI. The V gene lost 6 bases and the J gene lost 4 bases, with 9 bases spanning the gap. This CDR3 region has 13 residues. CDR3 coding DNA: TGTGCCAGCAGCAAACTGCGTAATGAAAAACTGTTTTTT. It codes for CASSKLRNEKLFF. Full variable domain (missing parts from reference TRBV2 and TRBJ1-4): EPEVTQTPSHQVTQMGQEVILRCVPISNHLYFYWYRQILGQKVEFLVSFYNNEISEKSEIFDDQFSVERPDGSNFTLKIRSTKLEDSAMYFCASSKLRNEKLFFGSGTQLSVL.

The rearrangement joins TRBV10-2 to TRBJ1-1; 7 bases fit TRBD1. Germline V gene sequence: CDR1 WSHSY, CDR2 SAAADI. This CDR3 has 15 residues. J lost 3 bases, V lost 4 bases, and 8 bases had no gene match. Here the CDR3 DNA reads TGCGCCAGCAGTGCTAGGACAGGCCAACACACTGAAGCTTTCTTT. It encodes CASSARTGQHTEAFF.

V and J are TRBV9 and TRBJ2-5; TRBD2 matches at 12 bases. Germline trimming cut 5 bases from V and 2 bases from J; bases unmatched to any gene: 1. The CDR3 loop spans 14 amino acids. Germline CDR1 and CDR2: SGDLS and YYNGEE. This CDR3 reads CASSLAGGQETQYF. Here the CDR3 DNA reads TGTGCCAGCAGTCTAGCGGGGGGGCAAGAGACCCAGTACTTC.

This clone was detected only once. V gene TRBV6-5 combines with J gene TRBJ2-7, with TRBD1 matching over 7 bases. Germline V gene sequence: CDR1 MNHEY, CDR2 SVGAGI. The CDR3 is 14 amino acids. Germline trimming cut 6 bases from V and 0 bases from J; bases unmatched to any gene: 5. The CDR3, as DNA: TGTGCCAGCAGCCAGACAGGGAGCTCCTACGAGCAGTACTTC. Encoded protein: CASSQTGSSYEQYF.

The chain links TRBV7-9 to TRBJ2-6; D possibly corresponds to TRBD1 (7 bases). The CDR3 sequence is 18 residues long. Germline V lookup: CDR1 SEHNR, CDR2 FQNEAQ (reference sequence). Trimming took off 5 bases at V and 0 bases at J, with 17 bases between the two ends. For the CDR3, the DNA is TGTGCCAGCAGCGTACTCAGGGGGGAAAGCTCTGGGGCCAACGTCCTGACTTTC. Its protein product is CASSVLRGESSGANVLTF.

This clone was observed a single time. The CDR3 nucleotides read TGCGCCAGCAGCCCCCGGGGACACTGGAACACTGAAGCTTTCTTT. The encoded protein is CASSPRGHWNTEAFF. The rearrangement joins TRBV5-1 to TRBJ1-1; possible D gene TRBD1, 6 bases. There are 15 residues in the CDR3. Deletions cut 4 bases from V and 1 base from J, with 14 bases between. Germline values: CDR1 SGHRS, CDR2 YFSETQ.

This clone was recorded once. CDR3 bases: TGTGCCAGCAGCCGAGGGCCGAAGAACACTGAAGCTTTCTTT. The encoded protein is CASSRGPKNTEAFF. The chain uses TRBV21-1 and TRBJ1-1. TRBV21-1 is shown as a pseudogene. CDR3 length: 14 amino acids.

This chain uses TRBV11-2 with TRBJ2-5, with D perhaps matching TRBD2 (5 bases). Germline V gene lookup returns CDR1 SGHAT and CDR2 FQNNGV. The CDR3 spans 12 residues. The V end was cut by 6 bases, the J end by 3 bases, with 8 bases between. The chain's CDR3 is CASRTREETQYF. CDR3 coding DNA: TGTGCCAGCAGAACTAGGGAAGAGACCCAGTACTTC.

The V and J genes are TRBV2 and TRBJ1-2; D call uncertain. V was cut by 2 bases and J by 4 bases, with 8 bases left in between. Germline CDR1 and CDR2: SNHLY and FYNNEI. This CDR3 comprises 13 residues. The CDR3 loop is CASSEPGPYGYTF. CDR3 sequence (DNA): TGTGCCAGCAGTGAACCTGGCCCCTATGGCTACACCTTC.

The chain is built from TRBV6-5 and TRBJ1-5; the match to TRBD1 covers 9 bases. The germline V gene encodes CDR1 MNHEY and CDR2 SVGAGI. The V and J ends lost 6 bases and 7 bases, in that order; junction bases with no gene match: 10. The CDR3 consists of 15 residues. The CDR3: CASRDRGYSGQPQHF. The CDR3 nucleotides read TGTGCCAGCAGGGACAGGGGTTATTCGGGACAGCCCCAGCATTTT.

The rearrangement joins TRBV7-8 to TRBJ1-6; TRBD1 aligns across 7 bases. Germline-derived CDR1 and CDR2 are SGHVS and FQNEAQ. With 5 bases clipped from V and 7 bases from J, the junction kept 8 bases outside the gene matches. The CDR3 loop spans 15 amino acids. CDR3 amino acids: CASSVGDRGNSPLHF. DNA of the CDR3: TGTGCCAGCAGCGTCGGGGACAGAGGGAATTCACCCCTCCACTTT.

This chain links TRBV5-1 with TRBJ2-1; D possibly corresponds to TRBD1 (6 bases). The germline CDR1 and CDR2 sequences are SGHRS and YFSETQ. V lost 0 bases and J lost 5, with 15 bases in between. This CDR3 contains 16 residues. The CDR3 here is CASSLDALQGNNEQFF. The CDR3 nucleotides are TGCGCCAGCAGCTTGGATGCGCTGCAGGGGAACAATGAGCAGTTCTTC. The full variable domain, with the rest looked up from reference TRBV5-1 and TRBJ2-1, is KAGVTQTPRYLIKTRGQQVTLSCSPISGHRSVSWYQQTPGQGLQFLFEYFSETQRNKGNFPGRFSGRQFSNSRSEMNVSTLELGDSALYLCASSLDALQGNNEQFFGPGTRLTVL.

The chain uses TRBV19 and TRBJ2-7; TRBD2 matches at 9 bases. The CDR3 is 15 residues long. Germline lookup yields CDR1 LNHDA and CDR2 SQIVND (reference sequence). With 4 bases clipped from V and 2 bases from J, the junction kept 6 bases outside the gene matches. The CDR3 here is CASSTVAGGAYEQYF. In DNA form, the CDR3 reads TGTGCCAGTAGTACCGTCGCGGGGGGGGCCTACGAGCAGTACTTC.

This clone was observed many times. This chain connects TRBV12-3 or TRBV12-4 to TRBJ1-1; 8 nucleotides align to TRBD1. The CDR3 is 13 amino acids. V shed 7 bases, J shed 4 bases, and the junction held 5 bases outside the gene matches. The CDR3: CASIRTGGTEAFF. In DNA, the CDR3 is TGTGCCAGCATTCGAACAGGGGGCACTGAAGCTTTCTTT.

The chain uses TRBV6-1 and TRBJ2-7; TRBD2 matches 12 bases. The CDR3 covers 17 residues. The ends lost 2 bases at V and 5 bases at J; junction bases unmatched: 10. Germline CDR1 and CDR2: MNHNS and SASEGT. The CDR3 coding sequence is TGTGCCAGCAGTGAAAGCTCCGCCGGACTAGCGGGACACGAGCAGTACTTC. As protein: CASSESSAGLAGHEQYF.

This chain connects TRBV5-1 to TRBJ2-3; 10 bases are shared with TRBD2. V gave up 1 base and J gave up 2 bases; unmatched junction bases: 4. The CDR3 extends over 16 amino acids. Germline lookup yields CDR1 SGHRS and CDR2 YFSETQ. The CDR3 region has the DNA TGCGCCAGCAGCTTGCGGACTAGCGGATTCACAGATACGCAGTATTTT. It specifies CASSLRTSGFTDTQYF.

This clone was detected a few times. The DNA for the CDR3 is TGCGCCAGCAGCTTGTCCGAGGGCACTGAAGCTTTCTTT. Amino acid sequence: CASSLSEGTEAFF. V and J are TRBV5-1 and TRBJ1-1, with D unresolved. Trimming left V 1 base short and J 4 bases short, with 8 bases between. The CDR3 is made up of 13 amino acids. CDR1 is SGHRS and CDR2 is YFSETQ in the germline V gene.

V gene TRBV20-1 combines with J gene TRBJ2-3; maybe TRBD2 (5 bases). The CDR3 loop spans 15 amino acids. V lost 3 bases, J lost 2 bases, and 15 bases lay in between. The germline V gene encodes CDR1 DFQATT and CDR2 SNEGSKA (reference sequence). CDR3: CSASRSDYFTDTQYF. CDR3 nucleotide sequence: TGCAGTGCTAGTAGGTCCGACTATTTCACAGATACGCAGTATTTT.

This clone was seen a handful of times. V and J are TRBV5-1 and TRBJ2-1; 10 bases fit TRBD2. Germline CDR1 is SGHRS and CDR2 is YFSETQ. The V and J ends lost 7 bases and 5 bases, in that order; junction bases with no gene match: 6. The CDR3 is 14 residues long. CDR3 sequence reads: CASRGLATNNEQFF. The CDR3 DNA is TGCGCCAGCCGGGGACTAGCGACCAACAATGAGCAGTTCTTC.

The chain combines TRBV4-1 with TRBJ2-7, with 7 bases aligning to TRBD1. The CDR3 extends over 16 amino acids. V lost 2 bases, J lost 3 bases, and 10 bases stayed unmatched. From germline, CDR1 is MGHRA and CDR2 YSYEKL. DNA of the CDR3: TGCGCCAGCAGCCAATACCCGACAGGGAGAATCTACGAGCAGTACTTC. This encodes CASSQYPTGRIYEQYF.

CDR3 sequence reads: CATSRDASPGAQYF. The CDR3 DNA reads TGTGCCACCAGCAGAGATGCCAGTCCGGGGGCCCAGTACTTC. V is TRBV15 and J is TRBJ2-5; D is perhaps TRBD2 (6 bases). Germline V gene sequence: CDR1 LNHNV, CDR2 YYDKDF (reference sequence). This CDR3 comprises 14 residues. Trimming stripped 0 bases from V and 9 bases from J, with 14 bases between.

The chain has TRBV30 and TRBJ1-6; a weak D match, TRBD1 (5 bases). The CDR3 is made up of 15 amino acids. V was cut by 4 bases and J by 8 bases, with 18 bases left in between. The V gene's germline CDR1 is GTSNPN and CDR2 SVGIG (reference sequence). CDR3 bases: TGTGCCTGGAACATGTTCGGGGGTTGGTATTCACCCCTCCACTTT. Amino acid sequence: CAWNMFGGWYSPLHF.

The chain recombines TRBV2 with TRBJ2-1; weak D call: TRBD2 (5 bases). The CDR3 is made up of 13 amino acids. Germline V gene sequence: CDR1 SNHLY, CDR2 FYNNEI. Trimming took 2 bases from V and 12 from J, leaving 14 bases between them. CDR3 coding DNA: TGTGCCAGCAGTGAAAGGAGAGGGTTTGCGCAGTTCTTC. Protein sequence: CASSERRGFAQFF.

V and J are TRBV12-5 and TRBJ2-7, with a weak D call TRBD2 (6 bases). Germline V gene sequence: CDR1 LGHNT, CDR2 FRNRAP. The ends were cut back, 0 bases at V and 3 bases at J, with 36 bases in the middle. The CDR3 contains 23 residues. The CDR3 DNA follows: TGTGCTAGTGGTTTGGTCTCTGAAGTAATAATAGCAGGGTCGGGGGAGAGATACTACGAGCAGTACTTC. It yields the protein CASGLVSEVIIAGSGERYYEQYF. The complete variable domain, with remaining parts taken from reference TRBV12-5 and TRBJ2-7, reads DARVTQTPRHKVTEMGQEVTMRCQPILGHNTVFWYRQTMMQGLELLAYFRNRAPLDDSGMPKDRFSAEMPDATLATLKIQPSEPRDSAVYFCASGLVSEVIIAGSGERYYEQYFGPGTRLTVT.

This chain connects TRBV30 to TRBJ1-5; D ambiguous. Germline CDR1 and CDR2: GTSNPN and SVGIG (reference sequence). The CDR3 runs to 15 residues. The V end was cut by 0 bases, the J end by 4 bases, with 13 bases between. This CDR3 is CAWSVRQNVNQPQHF. Here the CDR3 DNA reads TGTGCCTGGAGTGTGAGGCAAAACGTTAATCAGCCCCAGCATTTT.

The chain has TRBV5-1 and TRBJ2-2; a weak D match, TRBD2 (5 bases). The V gene's germline CDR1 is SGHRS and CDR2 YFSETQ. With 4 bases removed from V and 0 bases from J, the gap between germline ends came to 13 bases. This CDR3 region has 16 residues. The CDR3 sequence: CASSTERTPNTGELFF. Here the CDR3 DNA reads TGCGCCAGCAGCACCGAGCGGACTCCGAACACCGGGGAGCTGTTTTTT.

The chain joins TRBV18 to TRBJ1-1, with D perhaps matching TRBD1 (5 bases). The germline V gene has CDR1 KGHSH and CDR2 LQKENI. CDR3 length: 16 amino acids. The V end lost 2 bases, the J end lost 0 bases, and 13 bases lay between the germline ends. In DNA, the CDR3 is TGTGCCAGCTCACCAGCAGGGAGGGCTTTGAACACTGAAGCTTTCTTT. Translating gives CASSPAGRALNTEAFF.

The table lists this clone with a count of one. This chain joins TRBV25-1 and TRBJ2-1; 7 bases are shared with TRBD1. This CDR3 has 16 amino acids. V shed 4 bases, J shed 3 bases, and the junction held 9 bases outside the gene matches. Germline loops: CDR1 MGHDK, CDR2 SYGVNS. The CDR3 DNA is TGTGCCAGCAGTGGGCCTGACAGGGAGCACTACAATGAGCAGTTCTTC. It yields the protein CASSGPDREHYNEQFF.

V usage is TRBV19 and J usage is TRBJ1-6; unclear D gene. Per the germline V gene, CDR1 is LNHDA and CDR2 is SQIVND (reference sequence). The CDR3 spans 15 residues. Trimming shortened V by 9 bases and J by 8 bases, and 20 bases separated the two germline ends. This CDR3 is CASKTPGIVDSPLHF. In nucleotides, the CDR3 is TGTGCCAGCAAGACCCCGGGAATAGTCGATTCACCCCTCCACTTT.

The chain couples TRBV10-2 to TRBJ2-1, with 8 bases fitting TRBD1. This CDR3 spans 16 amino acids. V lost 4 bases, J lost 4 bases, and 9 bases stayed unmatched. Germline CDR1 is WSHSY and CDR2 is SAAADI. The chain's CDR3 is CASSAGYRGLYNEQFF. For the CDR3, the DNA is TGCGCCAGCAGTGCAGGATACAGGGGGTTATACAATGAGCAGTTCTTC.

This chain uses TRBV14 with TRBJ1-1, with D uncertain. CDR1 SGHDN and CDR2 FVKESK come from the germline V gene. The CDR3 is made up of 15 amino acids. V was cut by 3 bases and J by 4 bases, with 15 bases left in between. CDR3 nucleotide sequence: TGTGCCAGCAGCCACGGACTTTACGAAGGCACTGAAGCTTTCTTT. Amino acids: CASSHGLYEGTEAFF.